This T cell receptor beta chain was captured by sequencing in a study of T cell changes during pregnancy in multiple sclerosis. Germline V gene lookup returns CDR1 SQVTM and CDR2 ANQGSEA. V lost 5 bases and J lost 3; bases outside the gene matches: 11. The CDR3 runs to 16 residues. The assay was immunoSEQ multiplex PCR, and TCRdb's table has in-frame clones only and misses some. The sample carries more than 60,000 clones, roughly nine tenths recorded once. This sequence originates from a female donor with multiple sclerosis, enrolled in a pregnancy study. This specimen was peripheral blood, taken before pregnancy. The chain employs TRBV29-1 and TRBJ2-3, with 10 bases aligning to TRBD1. Here the CDR3 DNA reads TGCAGCGTTATACGGGGACGGGACAGGGGTACAGATACGCAGTATTTT. Protein: CSVIRGRDRGTDTQYF.